This TCR beta chain was identified during a study of cytomegalovirus exposure and HLA in healthy donors. Overall study: Among about 179 million T cells, an earlier analysis found roughly 100 million unique TCR beta sequences. Study-level results: The authors judged a highly shared variant cluster likely a sequencing artifact. Previously analyzed data showed that most TCR beta V segments were productive at a frequency of about 87% or about 30%.

PCR involved 60 Vbeta and 13 Jbeta primers. Data came from immunoSEQ multiplex PCR; TCRdb stores just in-frame clones and leaves some out. Of tens of thousands of clones listed, over 70% are singletons. In the case of this clone: Its antigen is not known.

Material: PBMCs. The TCR originated in a man aged 50-59 years in good health and CMV-seronegative.

CDR3 sequence (DNA): TGTGCCAGCAGTGAACTCGGGTACACGAACACTGAAGCTTTCTTT. Its protein product is CASSELGYTNTEAFF. The V call is TRBV6-1, the J call TRBJ1-1; the D is unclear. Germline loops: CDR1 MNHNS, CDR2 SASEGT. V lost 2 bases and J lost 1, with 11 bases in between. The CDR3 is made up of 15 amino acids.